The rows below give T cell receptor beta chains drawn from one sample of a study of shared clonotypes between healthy human individuals. This table comes from immunoSEQ multiplex PCR, and its TCRdb copy is limited to in-frame clones, with some not included. The sample yields around 2.5 million clones, more than 85% seen once. Sequenced material: naive CD4+ T cells from PBMCs. The receptors originated from a man between 18 and 29 years old in good health. Some clones in this sample may be carry-over from other donors' samples. Both conserved end residues are part of each CDR3. D genes are given only for firm matches. Size is stated for part of the rows, as once, few or many counts, or as a class when the clone is expanded.

J | size | D | V | CDR3 | DNA
TRBJ1-1 | . | . | TRBV27 | CASSLLPGTGTEAFF | TGTGCCAGCAGTTTACTACCGGGGACGGGCACTGAAGCTTTCTTT
TRBJ2-1 | . | . | TRBV10-3 | CAISAAESYNEQFF | TGTGCCATCAGTGCAGCTGAATCCTACAATGAGCAGTTCTTC
TRBJ2-6 | . | TRBD1 | TRBV7-9 | CASSYRRDRAHSGANVLTF | TGTGCCAGCAGCTACCGCCGGGACAGGGCACACTCTGGGGCCAACGTCCTGACTTTC
TRBJ1-2 | . | . | TRBV15 | CATSREQANYGYTF | TGTGCCACCAGCAGAGAGCAGGCTAACTATGGCTACACCTTC
TRBJ1-1 | . | TRBD1 | TRBV6-1 | CASPKTGGGTEAFF | TGTGCCAGCCCTAAAACAGGGGGGGGGACTGAAGCTTTCTTT
TRBJ2-1 | . | TRBD1 | TRBV5-1 | CASSLPPGQGAGEQFF | TGCGCCAGCAGCCTACCACCGGGACAGGGGGCTGGCGAGCAGTTCTTC
TRBJ1-1 | . | . | TRBV5-4 | CASSLSETEAFF | TGTGCCAGCAGCTTGTCAGAGACTGAAGCTTTCTTT
TRBJ2-1 | . | TRBD1 | TRBV5-1 | CASSIPRTGNEQFF | TGCGCCAGCAGCATCCCGAGGACAGGCAATGAGCAGTTCTTC
TRBJ2-3 | . | . | TRBV11-1 | CASSLRRGRGSTDTQYF | TGTGCCAGCAGTCTAAGGCGGGGTCGCGGCAGCACAGATACGCAGTATTTT
TRBJ2-5 | . | TRBD2 | TRBV5-1 | CASSIIRTSGEVQETQYF | TGCGCCAGCAGCATCATAAGGACTAGCGGGGAAGTACAAGAGACCCAGTACTTC
TRBJ2-3 | . | TRBD2 | TRBV7-2 | CASSDGRAQYF | TGTGCCAGCAGCGACGGGAGGGCCCAATATTTT
TRBJ1-1 | . | . | TRBV20-1 | CSYPGRPEAFF | TGCAGTTACCCTGGGAGGCCTGAAGCTTTCTTT
TRBJ1-1 | few | . | TRBV28 | CASSPGTGNTEAFF | TGTGCCAGCAGTCCCGGGACCGGGAACACTGAAGCTTTCTTT
TRBJ1-5 | few | . | TRBV5-5 | CASSFQGNNQPQHF | TGTGCCAGCAGCTTTCAAGGAAACAATCAGCCCCAGCATTTT
TRBJ2-3 | few | . | TRBV28 | CATSFPDLRRNTQYF | TGTGCCACCAGTTTTCCAGACCTTCGGCGGAATACGCAGTATTTT
TRBJ2-7 | . | TRBD1 | TRBV19 | CASSKDREGYEQYF | TGTGCCAGTAGTAAAGACAGGGAAGGCTACGAGCAGTACTTC
TRBJ1-2 | . | . | TRBV28 | CASSLGREGIGYTF | TGTGCCAGCAGTTTGGGTCGGGAGGGTATTGGCTACACCTTC
TRBJ1-2 | . | . | TRBV19 | CASSIDLQRGYTF | TGTGCCAGTAGTATTGACCTCCAGCGGGGCTACACCTTC
TRBJ2-1 | once | . | TRBV5-1 | CASSLLRGSYNEQFF | TGCGCCAGCAGCTTGCTACGTGGGTCCTACAATGAGCAGTTCTTC
TRBJ2-7 | . | TRBD1 | TRBV9 | CASSPGQGFYEQYF | TGTGCCAGCAGCCCAGGACAGGGCTTCTACGAGCAGTACTTC
TRBJ1-1 | . | . | TRBV6-5 | CASSPSTLFSEAFF | TGTGCCAGCAGTCCCTCGACCCTATTCTCCGAAGCTTTCTTT
TRBJ2-2 | . | TRBD1 | TRBV10-1 | CASSRQGAAGELFF | TGCGCCAGCAGTAGACAGGGGGCGGCCGGGGAGCTGTTTTTT
TRBJ2-1 | . | . | TRBV5-4 | CASSLLDADEQFF | TGTGCCAGCAGCTTGTTGGATGCCGATGAGCAGTTCTTC
TRBJ2-7 | . | . | TRBV6-1 | CASSAGTSYEQYF | TGTGCCAGCAGCGCCGGGACAAGCTACGAGCAGTACTTC
TRBJ2-5 | . | . | TRBV18 | CASSPSLAETQYF | TGTGCCAGCTCACCGTCCCTTGCGGAGACCCAGTACTTC
TRBJ2-3 | . | . | TRBV6-1 | CASTSRTHRTDTQYF | TGTGCCAGCACGTCTCGGACTCACCGCACAGATACGCAGTATTTT
TRBJ2-6 | . | . | TRBV5-6 | CASSLAASGANVLTF | TGTGCCAGCAGCTTGGCTGCCTCTGGGGCCAACGTCCTGACTTTC
TRBJ1-1 | . | . | TRBV28 | CASSLQLSPNTEAFF | TGTGCCAGCAGTTTGCAACTCTCTCCGAACACTGAAGCTTTCTTT
TRBJ2-7 | . | . | TRBV7-9 | CASSLWGRAYEQYF | TGTGCCAGCAGCTTATGGGGGCGCGCCTACGAGCAGTACTTC
TRBJ2-7 | . | . | TRBV9 | CASGPQGTAYEQYF | TGTGCCAGCGGACCCCAGGGTACGGCCTACGAGCAGTACTTC
TRBJ2-2 | . | . | TRBV5-1 | CASSFTGLSNTGELFF | TGCGCCAGCAGCTTTACAGGGCTATCGAACACCGGGGAGCTGTTTTTT
TRBJ1-2 | . | TRBD1 | TRBV28 | CASSLTGGIGGYTF | TGTGCCAGCAGTTTAACAGGGGGCATCGGTGGCTACACCTTC
TRBJ2-7 | . | . | TRBV5-1 | CASSLAARDEQYF | TGCGCCAGCAGCTTGGCCGCGAGGGACGAGCAGTACTTC
TRBJ2-1 | . | TRBD2 | TRBV10-3 | CASGLAGGNEQFF | TGTGCCAGCGGACTAGCGGGAGGCAATGAGCAGTTCTTC
TRBJ2-1 | . | . | TRBV7-3 | CASSLTGGEQFF | TGTGCCAGCAGCTTAACGGGCGGAGAGCAGTTCTTC
TRBJ1-5 | . | . | TRBV6-1 | CASSPQDAGPQHF | TGTGCCAGCAGTCCCCAGGATGCCGGGCCCCAGCATTTT
TRBJ2-1 | . | TRBD2 | TRBV9 | CASSVGGLAYYNEQFF | TGTGCCAGCAGCGTAGGCGGACTAGCGTACTACAATGAGCAGTTCTTC
TRBJ2-1 | . | . | TRBV5-1 | CASSPTPRSYNEQFF | TGCGCCAGCAGCCCCACTCCCCGCTCCTACAATGAGCAGTTCTTC
TRBJ2-1 | . | TRBD2 | TRBV2 | CASTPQRDPFF | TGTGCCAGCACTCCCCAGCGGGACCCGTTCTTC
TRBJ2-3 | . | . | TRBV30 | CAWSVRRGADTQYF | TGTGCCTGGAGTGTACGAAGAGGGGCAGATACGCAGTATTTT
TRBJ1-5 | . | . | TRBV5-8 | CASSWDLGQPQHF | TGTGCCAGCAGTTGGGACTTAGGTCAGCCCCAGCATTTT
TRBJ2-2 | once | TRBD2 | TRBV18 | CASSKGTSGSAGELFF | TGTGCCAGCTCCAAAGGGACTAGCGGGAGCGCCGGGGAGCTGTTTTTT
TRBJ1-1 | . | . | TRBV30 | CAWSDLGNTEAFF | TGTGCCTGGAGTGACCTGGGGAACACTGAAGCTTTCTTT
TRBJ1-5 | few | TRBD1 | TRBV2 | CASSLDRGNQPQHF | TGTGCCAGCAGCCTGGACAGGGGCAATCAGCCCCAGCATTTT
TRBJ2-7 | . | . | TRBV7-2 | CASSKTLRDYEQYF | TGTGCCAGCAGCAAAACACTTCGGGACTACGAGCAGTACTTC
TRBJ1-5 | . | TRBD1 | TRBV6-6 | CASSWDRAGQPQHF | TGTGCCAGCAGTTGGGACAGGGCGGGCCAGCCCCAGCATTTT
TRBJ2-3 | . | . | TRBV6-5 | CASRNGPTDTQYF | TGTGCCAGCAGAAATGGACCCACAGATACGCAGTATTTT
TRBJ1-2 | . | . | TRBV28 | CASSLKWGDGYTF | TGTGCCAGCAGTTTAAAGTGGGGGGATGGCTACACCTTC
TRBJ2-7 | . | TRBD1 | TRBV19 | CASSPRGQGYHEQYF | TGTGCCAGTAGTCCCCGGGGACAGGGTTACCACGAGCAGTACTTC
TRBJ2-7 | . | . | TRBV5-6 | CASSLERRRSLYEQYF | TGTGCCAGCAGCTTGGAGCGTCGGCGGTCACTTTACGAGCAGTACTTC
TRBJ1-1 | . | TRBD1 | TRBV9 | CASSARQGAARTEAFF | TGTGCCAGCAGCGCCAGACAGGGGGCGGCTAGGACTGAAGCTTTCTTT
TRBJ2-7 | . | TRBD2 | TRBV6-6 | CATATGGGYEQYF | TGTGCCACCGCAACGGGAGGGGGCTACGAGCAGTACTTC